Listed here are 30 T cell receptor beta chains from one sample, sequenced in a study of long-term antiretroviral therapy in people with HIV. Researchers report immunoSEQ v3.0 was run at survey level. Sequencing was performed with immunoSEQ multiplex PCR; in TCRdb, only in-frame clones are kept and a portion is missing. The sample lists under 45,000 clones; around four fifths were seen once. The material was unsorted PBMCs, obtained 1 year after starting antiretroviral therapy. The receptors shown here come from a man between 18 and 35 years old with HIV.

Here the CDR3 DNA reads TGTGCCAGCAGCTCCGACTCGTACACAGATACGCAGTATTTT. Amino acid sequence: CASSSDSYTDTQYF. The chain is built from TRBV7-3 and TRBJ2-3; D not certain. Trimming shortened V by 4 bases and J by 2 bases, and 10 bases separated the two germline ends. Germline assignment: CDR1 SGHTA and CDR2 FQGTGA. The CDR3 spans 14 residues.

The chain couples TRBV6-4 to TRBJ2-1; weak D call: TRBD2 (5 bases). V was cut by 0 bases and J by 4 bases, with 13 bases left in between. There are 16 residues in the CDR3. Looked up from germline, CDR1 is MRHNA and CDR2 is SNTAGT. The CDR3 reads CASSDSRAKTYNEQFF. CDR3 sequence (DNA): TGTGCCAGCAGTGACTCGAGGGCCAAAACGTACAATGAGCAGTTCTTC.

This chain uses TRBV19 with TRBJ2-7, with D hard to call. Trimming took 4 bases from V and 0 from J, leaving 10 bases between them. Germline CDR1 reads LNHDA; CDR2 reads SQIVND (reference sequence). The CDR3 consists of 14 residues. The CDR3 nucleotides read TGTGCCAGTAGTACTGTGGTTAGCTCCTACGAGCAGTACTTC. Translation gives CASSTVVSSYEQYF.

The chain recombines TRBV7-2 with TRBJ2-1, with no clear D. The CDR3 is 12 amino acids. The V end lost 5 bases, the J end lost 7 bases, and 9 bases lay between the germline ends. Germline V gives CDR1 SGHTA, CDR2 FQGNSA. CDR3 sequence (DNA): TGTGCCAGCAGCCCCCGAATGAATGAGCAGTTCTTC. Translating it yields CASSPRMNEQFF.

CDR3 sequence: CATSRDAGRNEQFF. The CDR3 bases are TGTGCCACCAGCAGAGATGCCGGTAGGAATGAGCAGTTCTTC. This chain joins TRBV15 and TRBJ2-1, with D uncertain. V lost 0 bases, J lost 7 bases, and 10 bases lay in between. Germline-derived CDR1 and CDR2 are LNHNV and YYDKDF (reference sequence). This CDR3 is 14 amino acids long.

The CDR3 protein is CAISNRQGAAGNTIYF. The DNA of the CDR3 is TGTGCCATCAGTAACAGACAGGGGGCGGCTGGAAACACCATATATTTT. This chain joins TRBV10-3 and TRBJ1-3, with 10 bases lining up with TRBD1. The V gene's germline CDR1 is ENHRY and CDR2 SYGVKD. The CDR3 sequence is 16 residues long. V was clipped by 5 bases and J by 2 bases; unmatched bases: 6.

The chain links TRBV9 to TRBJ1-2; no firm D call. The CDR3 has 14 amino acids. V was shortened by 2 bases and J by 6 bases, with 14 bases between the two germline ends. CDR1 SGDLS and CDR2 YYNGEE come from the germline V gene. CDR3: CASSVEGRADGYTF. CDR3 sequence (DNA): TGTGCCAGCAGCGTCGAGGGAAGGGCCGATGGCTACACCTTC.

V is TRBV28 and J is TRBJ1-2; no definite D call. Germline CDR1 and CDR2: MDHEN and SYDVKM. There are 13 residues in the CDR3. V was cut by 2 bases and J by 2 bases, with 6 bases left in between. The chain's CDR3 is CASSLEGNYGYTF. CDR3 DNA sequence: TGTGCCAGCAGTTTAGAGGGAAACTATGGCTACACCTTC.

The chain carries TRBV5-4 and TRBJ2-7; D is undetermined. The germline V gene has CDR1 SGHNT and CDR2 YYREEE (reference sequence). The ends were cut back, 4 bases at V and 4 bases at J, with 9 bases in the middle. The CDR3 consists of 12 residues. CDR3 sequence (DNA): TGTGCCAGCAGCGACACTTTTTACGAGCAGTACTTC. Translated, it gives CASSDTFYEQYF. Variable domain in full (rest from reference TRBV5-4 and TRBJ2-7): ETGVTQSPTHLIKTRGQQVTLRCSSQSGHNTVSWYQQALGQGPQFIFQYYREEENGRGNFPPRFSGLQFPNYSSELNVNALELDDSALYLCASSDTFYEQYFGPGTRLTVT.

The V call is TRBV10-3, the J call TRBJ1-1, with D uncertain. V was pared by 7 bases and J by 6 bases, with 15 bases between. CDR1 is ENHRY, CDR2 SYGVKD, per germline. The CDR3 contains 13 residues. The CDR3: CAINPGPGAEAFF. CDR3 DNA sequence: TGTGCCATCAATCCAGGACCAGGCGCTGAAGCTTTCTTT.

The CDR3 DNA sequence: TGTGCCAGCAGCGCACAGGGTCGGGACACTGAAGCTTTCTTT. It codes for CASSAQGRDTEAFF. V and J are TRBV28 and TRBJ1-1, with D possibly being TRBD1 (6 bases). Trimming cost V 6 bases and J 3 bases, with 14 bases left between them. This CDR3 region has 14 residues. The V gene's germline CDR1 is MDHEN and CDR2 SYDVKM.

As DNA, the CDR3 is TGTGCCAGCAGTGCCCTAGCGGGAGCTCTCTCCTACGAGCAGTACTTC. Protein: CASSALAGALSYEQYF. The chain carries TRBV6-1 and TRBJ2-7; 10 nucleotides align to TRBD2. The germline V gene has CDR1 MNHNS and CDR2 SASEGT. The CDR3 spans 16 residues. J lost 0 bases, V lost 4 bases, and 6 bases had no gene match.

The V gene is TRBV28, the J gene TRBJ2-6, with D perhaps matching TRBD1 or TRBD2 (6 bases each). Per the germline V gene, CDR1 is MDHEN and CDR2 is SYDVKM. V gave up 5 bases and J gave up 3 bases, with 14 bases separating them. The CDR3 totals 16 residues. The CDR3 DNA follows: TGTGCCAGCAGTGGAGGGGGTGGGGTTGGGGCCAACGTCCTGACTTTC. Its translation is CASSGGGGVGANVLTF.

Only a few counts were recorded for this clone. J is TRBJ1-2 and V is TRBV11-2; D not resolved. The CDR3 spans 13 residues. Trimming took off 5 bases at V and 8 bases at J, with 15 bases between the two ends. Germline loops: CDR1 SGHAT, CDR2 FQNNGV. The CDR3 here is CASSRSEGSGYTF. The DNA of the CDR3 is TGTGCCAGCAGCCGTTCGGAGGGAAGCGGCTACACCTTC.

The chain is built from TRBV25-1 and TRBJ1-2; perhaps TRBD1 as D (5 bases). This CDR3 region has 15 residues. Looked up from germline, CDR1 is MGHDK and CDR2 is SYGVNS. V lost 0 bases and J lost 3, with 11 bases in between. CDR3 sequence (DNA): TGTGCCAGCAGTGAATACAGGGAAGTAGACTATGGCTACACCTTC. It is translated as CASSEYREVDYGYTF.

V gene TRBV28 combines with J gene TRBJ1-5; weak D call: TRBD1 (6 bases). The CDR3 consists of 18 residues. V lost 3 bases and J lost 3, with 21 bases in between. Germline lookup yields CDR1 MDHEN and CDR2 SYDVKM. As DNA, the CDR3 is TGTGCCAGCAGTTTGACAGGTACAGGGACGGGAAACAATCAGCCCCAGCATTTT. It translates to CASSLTGTGTGNNQPQHF. The whole variable domain, filled in from reference TRBV28 and TRBJ1-5, reads DVKVTQSSRYLVKRTGEKVFLECVQDMDHENMFWYRQDPGLGLRLIYFSYDVKMKEKGDIPEGYSVSREKKERFSLILESASTNQTSMYLCASSLTGTGTGNNQPQHFGDGTRLSIL.

The chain links TRBV28 to TRBJ2-5; 8 bases map to TRBD1. Trimming removed 3 bases from V and 7 bases from J; junction bases left unmatched: 7. Germline values: CDR1 MDHEN, CDR2 SYDVKM. The length of the CDR3 is 14 residues. CDR3 sequence: CASSFLQGEMTQYF. In nucleotides, the CDR3 is TGTGCCAGCAGTTTCCTACAGGGGGAGATGACCCAGTACTTC.

This rearrangement joins TRBV18 to TRBJ2-1, with D possibly being TRBD1 (6 bases). Germline CDR1 and CDR2: KGHSH and LQKENI. The V and J ends lost 1 base and 0 bases respectively, with 7 bases between them. This CDR3 has 15 residues. The CDR3 region has the DNA TGTGCCAGCTCACCACGGACAGACTCCTACAATGAGCAGTTCTTC. It is translated as CASSPRTDSYNEQFF.

The rearrangement links TRBV11-2 to TRBJ2-7; perhaps TRBD1 as D (5 bases). The CDR3 loop spans 16 amino acids. In germline, CDR1 is SGHAT, CDR2 FQNNGV. V lost 0 bases and J lost 5, with 17 bases in between. The CDR3 sequence: CASSLDRTRLTNEQYF. CDR3 nucleotide sequence: TGTGCCAGCAGCTTAGATAGGACACGCTTAACAAACGAGCAGTACTTC. Together with reference TRBV11-2 and TRBJ2-7, the CDR3 gives the full variable domain: EAGVAQSPRYKIIEKRQSVAFWCNPISGHATLYWYQQILGQGPKLLIQFQNNGVVDDSQLPKDRFSAERLKGVDSTLKIQPAKLEDSAVYLCASSLDRTRLTNEQYFGPGTRLTVT.

V and J are TRBV9 and TRBJ1-1; possibly TRBD1 for D (6 bases). Trimming took 0 bases from V and 6 from J, leaving 21 bases between them. The CDR3 has 17 amino acids. CDR1 SGDLS and CDR2 YYNGEE come from the germline V gene. CDR3 loop: CASSVGWGPRKGAEAFF. DNA for the CDR3: TGTGCCAGCAGCGTAGGTTGGGGCCCTCGCAAGGGGGCTGAAGCTTTCTTT.

V gene TRBV29-1 combines with J gene TRBJ1-1, with D perhaps TRBD1 (6 bases). The germline V gene has CDR1 SQVTM and CDR2 ANQGSEA. CDR3 size: 16 residues. V lost 4 bases and J lost 4, with 22 bases in between. CDR3 nucleotides: TGCAGCGTTGTGGGTTCGGCAGGGGCCAGTGGCACTGAAGCTTTCTTT. The encoded protein is CSVVGSAGASGTEAFF. The complete variable domain, with remaining parts taken from reference TRBV29-1 and TRBJ1-1, reads SAVISQKPSRDICQRGTSLTIQCQVDSQVTMMFWYRQQPGQSLTLIATANQGSEATYESGFVIDKFPISRPNLTFSTLTVSNMSPEDSSIYLCSVVGSAGASGTEAFFGQGTRLTVV.

The V call is TRBV19, the J call TRBJ1-4, with 7 bases lining up with TRBD1. The trim removed 4 bases at V and 0 bases at J, leaving 2 bases unmatched. This CDR3 has 15 residues. Germline values: CDR1 LNHDA, CDR2 SQIVND (reference sequence). Here the CDR3 DNA reads TGTGCCAGTAGTAGACAGGGAGCAACTAATGAAAAACTGTTTTTT. It encodes CASSRQGATNEKLFF.

The chain couples TRBV6-5 to TRBJ2-2, with a possible D match to TRBD2 (5 bases). Germline V gene lookup returns CDR1 MNHEY and CDR2 SVGAGI. The CDR3 covers 14 residues. V was clipped by 2 bases and J by 5 bases, with 9 bases between them. The CDR3: CASSYTGKTGELFF. The CDR3 nucleotides read TGTGCCAGCAGTTACACGGGAAAAACCGGGGAGCTGTTTTTT.

The J gene is TRBJ2-1, the V gene TRBV4-3; the match to TRBD2 covers 8 bases. The ends lost 0 bases at V and 3 bases at J; junction bases unmatched: 7. The CDR3 has 17 amino acids. CDR1 LGHNA and CDR2 YSLEER come from the germline V gene. The CDR3 reads CASSQDIAGLIYNEQFF. CDR3 coding DNA: TGCGCCAGCAGCCAAGACATAGCGGGATTGATCTACAATGAGCAGTTCTTC.

The chain carries TRBV6-5 and TRBJ2-7; the D is unclear. CDR3 length: 15 residues. The germline V and J ends were trimmed by 6 bases and 3 bases, with 18 bases remaining between them. Per germline, CDR1 MNHEY and CDR2 SVGAGI. As DNA, the CDR3 is TGTGCCAGCAGCCTCGCGACACCCAACCTCTACGAGCAGTACTTC. This translates into CASSLATPNLYEQYF.

The chain has TRBV10-1 and TRBJ1-1; TRBD1 is a possible D gene (5 bases). The CDR3 consists of 15 residues. Trimming removed 5 bases at V and 4 bases at J, with 17 bases between. Germline V CDR1 and CDR2: WNHNN, SYGVQD (reference sequence). The CDR3 DNA reads as TGCGCCAGCAGTCCGCAAGGAAACGGGGGCACTGAAGCTTTCTTT. It specifies CASSPQGNGGTEAFF.

V is TRBV6-5 and J is TRBJ2-1; 14 bases map to TRBD2. CDR3 size: 16 residues. Germline assignment: CDR1 MNHEY and CDR2 SVGAGI. V trimming: 2 bases; J trimming: 8 bases; junction bases outside the gene matches: 5. The CDR3: CASSYPGLAGVHEQFF. CDR3 nucleotide sequence: TGTGCCAGCAGTTACCCGGGACTAGCGGGAGTTCATGAGCAGTTCTTC.

The chain uses TRBV6-1 and TRBJ1-2, with TRBD1 matching over 9 bases. Germline V gene sequence: CDR1 MNHNS, CDR2 SASEGT. V trimming: 4 bases; J trimming: 4 bases; junction bases outside the gene matches: 4. This CDR3 region has 14 residues. The DNA for the CDR3 is TGTGCCAGCAGTGCCCGGGACAGGGCCTATGGCTACACCTTC. Its translation is CASSARDRAYGYTF.

The chain couples TRBV5-6 to TRBJ2-7, with a weak D call TRBD1 (5 bases). CDR3 size: 14 residues. The V and J ends lost 0 bases and 1 base respectively, with 8 bases between them. Germline values: CDR1 SGHDT, CDR2 YYEEEE. The chain's CDR3 is CASSLAPGSYEQYF. CDR3 DNA: TGTGCCAGCAGCTTGGCCCCAGGGTCCTACGAGCAGTACTTC.

In its sample, this clone was seen once. The chain links TRBV5-1 to TRBJ1-1, with D possibly matching TRBD1 (6 bases). Trimming removed 2 bases from V and 1 base from J, with 12 bases in between. In germline, CDR1 is SGHRS, CDR2 YFSETQ. This CDR3 has 15 amino acids. The CDR3 DNA sequence: TGCGCCAGCAGCTTAGGTAACAGGGAGAACACTGAAGCTTTCTTT. Protein sequence: CASSLGNRENTEAFF.